This T cell receptor beta chain comes out of a study of blood T cell repertoires in COVID-19. Across the study: From the United States, Italy and Spain came samples of acute and convalescent COVID-19.

The V segment lost 5 bases and the J segment 4 bases; nucleotides outside the gene matches: 3. There are 16 residues in the CDR3. Germline lookup yields CDR1 SGHTA and CDR2 FQGNSA. Clones were read by immunoSEQ multiplex PCR, and TCRdb kept only the in-frame ones, dropping some. There are about 130,000 clones in the sample; 55% to 75% occur only once, and about 1.9% lies in the top ten. The receptor comes from a woman between 65 and 79 years old with acute or convalescent COVID-19. The chain couples TRBV7-2 to TRBJ2-3, with TRBD2 matching over 16 bases. Sequences were obtained from peripheral blood. The CDR3 protein is CASSGTSGGGADTQYF. Here the CDR3 DNA reads TGTGCCAGCAGCGGGACTAGCGGGGGGGGTGCAGATACGCAGTATTTT. Supplemented by reference TRBV7-2 and TRBJ2-3, the full variable domain reads GAGVSQSPSNKVTEKGKDVELRCDPISGHTALYWYRQSLGQGLEFLIYFQGNSAPDKSGLPSDRFSAERTGGSVSTLTIQRTQQEDSAVYLCASSGTSGGGADTQYFGPGTRLTVL.